The 32 T cell receptor beta chains reported below all come from one sample, sequenced in a study of blood T cell repertoires in COVID-19. TCRdb's copy holds only in-frame clones and misses some; the assay was immunoSEQ multiplex PCR. The data contain around 130,000 clones, about four fifths of them seen just once; the ten biggest clones take up more than 10%. Sequencing input: peripheral blood. Every receptor here comes from a woman in her sixties with acute or convalescent COVID-19.

The chain couples TRBV2 to TRBJ2-3, with TRBD1 identical over 11 bases. The V gene end was trimmed by 8 bases and the J gene end by 6 bases; junction bases not matched to a gene: 7. Germline V gene data show CDR1 as SNHLY and CDR2 as FYNNEI. The CDR3 spans 14 residues. The CDR3 nucleotides read TGTGCCAGCTCCAAGGGACAGGGGGAGGATACGCAGTATTTT. It specifies CASSKGQGEDTQYF. Together with reference TRBV2 and TRBJ2-3, the CDR3 gives the full variable domain: EPEVTQTPSHQVTQMGQEVILRCVPISNHLYFYWYRQILGQKVEFLVSFYNNEISEKSEIFDDQFSVERPDGSNFTLKIRSTKLEDSAMYFCASSKGQGEDTQYFGPGTRLTVL.

This clone occurred once. The J gene is TRBJ2-2, the V gene TRBV28; D is ambiguous. The CDR3 spans 13 residues. Germline CDR1 reads MDHEN; CDR2 reads SYDVKM. V was clipped by 3 bases and J by 6 bases, with 8 bases between them. The CDR3 DNA sequence: TGTGCCAGCAGTTTGGAGTCCCCCGGGGAGCTGTTTTTT. Its protein is CASSLESPGELFF.

The chain is built from TRBV28 and TRBJ2-2; D call uncertain. This CDR3 is 13 amino acids long. Germline values: CDR1 MDHEN, CDR2 SYDVKM. The V end lost 3 bases, the J end lost 6 bases, and 8 bases lay between the germline ends. The CDR3 region has the DNA TGTGCCAGCAGTTTGTACAGAGCCGGGGAGCTGTTTTTT. This encodes CASSLYRAGELFF.

The rearrangement links TRBV5-1 to TRBJ1-1, with unresolved D. Trimming shortened V by 5 bases and J by 3 bases, and 14 bases separated the two germline ends. Germline-derived CDR1 and CDR2 are SGHRS and YFSETQ. There are 14 residues in the CDR3. In DNA form, the CDR3 reads TGCGCCAGCAGTTACCCTTCTACGGACACTGAAGCTTTCTTT. Protein product: CASSYPSTDTEAFF.

The chain uses TRBV10-3 and TRBJ1-1; tentatively, D is TRBD1 (5 bases). V dropped 8 bases and J dropped 0 bases, with 7 bases sitting between them. Germline V lookup: CDR1 ENHRY, CDR2 SYGVKD. The length of the CDR3 is 12 residues. The CDR3 nucleotides read TGTGCCATCGCGGGGCTGAACACTGAAGCTTTCTTT. It yields the protein CAIAGLNTEAFF.

The rearrangement joins TRBV11-2 to TRBJ1-4, with D hard to call. This CDR3 has 15 residues. Trimming stripped 1 base from V and 8 bases from J, with 14 bases between. Germline values: CDR1 SGHAT, CDR2 FQNNGV. CDR3 loop: CASSLVAGPGEKLFF. CDR3 DNA: TGTGCCAGCAGCTTAGTGGCAGGTCCAGGCGAAAAACTGTTTTTT.

This clone was seen only once. The chain has TRBV5-1 and TRBJ1-4; tentatively, D is TRBD1 (6 bases). The CDR3 consists of 18 residues. Trimming stripped 0 bases from V and 4 bases from J, with 19 bases between. Germline V gene sequence: CDR1 SGHRS, CDR2 YFSETQ. CDR3 in DNA: TGCGCCAGCAGCTTGGCACCTCAAGGGACATCCCGTAATGAAAAACTGTTTTTT. This sequence encodes CASSLAPQGTSRNEKLFF.

This chain joins TRBV3-1 (or the pseudogene TRBV3-2) and TRBJ1-1; no clear D gene. CDR3 size: 13 residues. From germline, CDR1 is LGHDT and CDR2 YNNKEL (reference sequence). With 1 base removed from V and 4 bases from J, the gap between germline ends came to 7 bases. The CDR3 nucleotides are TGTGCCAGCAGCCAAGGGCCGGGCACTGAAGCTTTCTTT. Encoded protein: CASSQGPGTEAFF.

Of note for this clone: Other DNA sequences within the sample encode an identical CDR3. This CDR3 is CAWSSGLYYEQYF. In DNA, the CDR3 is TGTGCCTGGAGTTCGGGACTTTACTACGAGCAGTACTTC. The genes are TRBV30 and TRBJ2-7; TRBD2 is a possible D gene (6 bases). The CDR3 consists of 13 residues. Germline V gene data show CDR1 as GTSNPN and CDR2 as SVGIG (reference sequence). Trimming left V 2 bases short and J 3 bases short, with 11 bases between. The variable domain in full, completed from reference TRBV30 and TRBJ2-7, reads SQTIHQWPATLVQPVGSPLSLECTVEGTSNPNLYWYRQAAGRGLQLLFYSVGIGQISSEVPQNLSASRPQDRQFILSSKKLLLSDSGFYLCAWSSGLYYEQYFGPGTRLTVT.

The chain uses TRBV5-1 and TRBJ1-1; 7 bases are a match to TRBD1. J lost 5 bases, V lost 0 bases, and 4 bases had no gene match. The CDR3 sequence is 14 residues long. Germline CDR1 and CDR2: SGHRS and YFSETQ. This CDR3 is CASSLEVTGTEAFF. CDR3 DNA sequence: TGCGCCAGCAGCTTGGAGGTGACAGGGACTGAAGCTTTCTTT.

This clone turned up a few times. CDR3 nucleotide sequence: TGCGCCAGCAGTGCCGGCGGAGGGGAGACCCAGTACTTC. Translated, it gives CASSAGGGETQYF. The chain employs TRBV10-1 and TRBJ2-5; TRBD2 might be the D (6 bases). Germline-derived CDR1 and CDR2 are WNHNN and SYGVQD (reference sequence). V was trimmed by 4 bases and J by 5 bases, leaving 11 bases between them. The CDR3 runs 13 residues.

The J gene is TRBJ2-6, the V gene TRBV14; D is perhaps TRBD1 (6 bases). Trimming left V 4 bases short and J 4 bases short, with 11 bases between. Germline-derived CDR1 and CDR2 are SGHDN and FVKESK. The CDR3 loop spans 15 amino acids. CDR3 coding DNA: TGTGCCAGCAGCCTACCGAGGGGGGGGGCCAACGTCCTGACTTTC. It translates to CASSLPRGGANVLTF.

V is TRBV5-4 and J is TRBJ2-7, with D unresolved. CDR3 length: 12 amino acids. Germline CDR1 reads SGHNT; CDR2 reads YYREEE (reference sequence). V was shortened by 1 base and J by 4 bases, with 6 bases between the two germline ends. This chain's CDR3 is CASSLNGYEQYV. For the CDR3, the DNA is TGTGCCAGCAGCTTGAACGGTTACGAGCAGTACGTC.

This rearrangement joins TRBV29-1 to TRBJ2-1; 7 positions agree with TRBD2. Germline V gene lookup returns CDR1 SQVTM and CDR2 ANQGSEA. V trimming: 3 bases; J trimming: 2 bases; junction bases outside the gene matches: 4. CDR3 length equals 14 residues. The CDR3 DNA follows: TGCAGCGTTGACAGCGGGAAGGCCTACAATGAGCAGTTCTTC. Protein sequence: CSVDSGKAYNEQFF.

This chain joins TRBV6-7 and TRBJ1-2; D ambiguous. TRBV6-7 is annotated as an ORF whose role is uncertain. The CDR3 runs 12 residues. Trimming removed 5 bases at V and 6 bases at J, with 10 bases between. The CDR3: CASSVPGDGYTF. CDR3 DNA: TGTGCCAGCAGTGTGCCCGGGGATGGCTACACCTTC.

V usage is TRBV7-9 and J usage is TRBJ1-5; D possibly corresponds to TRBD1 (5 bases). Germline V gene sequence: CDR1 SEHNR, CDR2 FQNEAQ (reference sequence). The CDR3 extends over 13 amino acids. Trimming pared 4 bases from V and 7 bases from J, leaving 11 bases between. The CDR3, as DNA: TGTGCCAGCAGCTACCTACAGGACCAGCCCCAGCATTTT. This sequence encodes CASSYLQDQPQHF. Using reference TRBV7-9 and TRBJ1-5 for the parts outside the CDR3, the full variable domain is DTGVSQNPRHKITKRGQNVTFRCDPISEHNRLYWYRQTLGQGPEFLTYFQNEAQLEKSRLLSDRFSAERPKGSFSTLEIQRTEQGDSAMYLCASSYLQDQPQHFGDGTRLSIL.

This clone has a handful of counts. The chain couples TRBV2 to TRBJ1-1; D is unclear. This CDR3 spans 12 amino acids. V was trimmed by 7 bases and J by 8 bases, leaving 14 bases between them. Per germline, CDR1 SNHLY and CDR2 FYNNEI. For the CDR3, the DNA is TGTGCCAGCATCTCTTTGGGTAGCGAAGCTTTCTTT. As protein: CASISLGSEAFF.

This clone was counted only a few times. J is TRBJ1-2 and V is TRBV19, with D perhaps TRBD1 (6 bases). This CDR3 has 12 amino acids. With 6 bases removed from V and 8 bases from J, the gap between germline ends came to 13 bases. CDR1 and CDR2 (germline): LNHDA, SQIVND (reference sequence). CDR3 region: CASSPQGQGYTF. In DNA form, the CDR3 reads TGTGCCAGTAGCCCGCAGGGGCAAGGCTACACCTTC.

This rearrangement joins TRBV5-4 to TRBJ1-5; D unclear. The length of the CDR3 is 12 residues. Germline CDR1 reads SGHNT; CDR2 reads YYREEE (reference sequence). V was trimmed by 4 bases and J by 7 bases, leaving 9 bases between them. The CDR3 DNA sequence: TGTGCCAGCAGCCACTATACACAGCCCCAGCATTTT. Its translation: CASSHYTQPQHF.

In DNA form, the CDR3 reads TGTGCCAGCAGCCCGCAGGGGGGCCCCTACGAGCAGTACTTC. Encoded protein: CASSPQGGPYEQYF. The rearrangement joins TRBV7-2 to TRBJ2-7; D is perhaps TRBD1 (7 bases). V was pared by 5 bases and J by 2 bases, with 13 bases between. Germline CDR1 is SGHTA and CDR2 is FQGNSA. The CDR3 length is 14 residues.

The J gene is TRBJ1-1, the V gene TRBV28; D perhaps matches TRBD1 (6 bases). The V gene's germline CDR1 is MDHEN and CDR2 SYDVKM. This CDR3 has 12 amino acids. Trimming shortened V by 3 bases and J by 10 bases, and 12 bases separated the two germline ends. The CDR3 spells CASSLIQGRAFF. The CDR3 DNA is TGTGCCAGCAGTTTGATACAGGGCCGAGCTTTCTTT.

In nucleotides, the CDR3 is TGTGCCAGTACCCTAACAGGGGATGGCTATGGCTACACCTTC. Encoded protein: CASTLTGDGYGYTF. The chain links TRBV19 to TRBJ1-2, with 7 bases lining up with TRBD1. V shed 7 bases, J shed 4 bases, and the junction held 9 bases outside the gene matches. The CDR3 loop spans 14 amino acids. Germline lookup yields CDR1 LNHDA and CDR2 SQIVND (reference sequence).

The genes are TRBV7-3 and TRBJ1-2, with TRBD1 matching over 7 bases. This CDR3 spans 16 amino acids. Unmatched junction bases numbered 11, after V lost 3 bases and J lost 4 bases. Germline CDR1 reads SGHTA; CDR2 reads FQGTGA. The CDR3 region has the DNA TGTGCCAGCAGCTTGAACGGTCCGGGACAGAGCTATGGCTACACCTTC. Its protein is CASSLNGPGQSYGYTF. Full variable domain (outside the CDR3, taken from reference TRBV7-3 and TRBJ1-2): GAGVSQTPSNKVTEKGKYVELRCDPISGHTALYWYRQSLGQGPEFLIYFQGTGAADDSGLPNDRFFAVRPEGSVSTLKIQRTERGDSAVYLCASSLNGPGQSYGYTFGSGTRLTVV.

The chain uses TRBV30 and TRBJ2-1; 11 bases map to TRBD2. The ends lost 4 bases at V and 4 bases at J; junction bases unmatched: 6. CDR1 is GTSNPN, CDR2 SVGIG, per germline (reference sequence). CDR3 length: 15 residues. The CDR3 DNA is TGTGCCTGGACTATCCTAGCGGGGGGATACAATGAGCAGTTCTTC. This codes for CAWTILAGGYNEQFF. Variable domain in full (rest from reference TRBV30 and TRBJ2-1): SQTIHQWPATLVQPVGSPLSLECTVEGTSNPNLYWYRQAAGRGLQLLFYSVGIGQISSEVPQNLSASRPQDRQFILSSKKLLLSDSGFYLCAWTILAGGYNEQFFGPGTRLTVL.

This chain uses TRBV25-1 with TRBJ1-3; D gene unclear. CDR1 MGHDK and CDR2 SYGVNS come from the germline V gene. Trimming stripped 1 base from V and 7 bases from J, with 14 bases between. The CDR3 has 15 residues. CDR3 nucleotide sequence: TGTGCCAGCAGTGAATCAATTCTAGCGGGGAACACCATATATTTT. The encoded protein is CASSESILAGNTIYF.

This chain links TRBV7-9 with TRBJ1-6, with D uncertain. V gave up 7 bases and J gave up 9 bases, with 10 bases separating them. Per the germline V gene, CDR1 is SEHNR and CDR2 is FQNEAQ (reference sequence). There are 12 residues in the CDR3. Here the CDR3 DNA reads TGTGCCAGCACCCGTGGCGGTTCACCCCTCCACTTT. It codes for CASTRGGSPLHF.

V and J are TRBV6-5 and TRBJ2-1, with D tentatively TRBD2 (6 bases). CDR1 and CDR2 (germline): MNHEY, SVGAGI. With 10 bases removed from V and 0 bases from J, the gap between germline ends came to 16 bases. The length of the CDR3 is 15 residues. CDR3: CATEKDYSSYNEQFF. CDR3 coding DNA: TGTGCCACCGAGAAGGACTATAGCTCCTACAATGAGCAGTTCTTC.

The rearrangement uses TRBV6-5 and TRBJ1-1; maybe TRBD1 (5 bases). The CDR3 has 13 amino acids. Trimming removed 6 bases at V and 0 bases at J, with 8 bases between. Germline loops: CDR1 MNHEY, CDR2 SVGAGI. The DNA for the CDR3 is TGTGCCAGCAGACTGACAGTGAACACTGAAGCTTTCTTT. This sequence encodes CASRLTVNTEAFF.

The rearrangement joins TRBV19 to TRBJ1-2, with TRBD1 matching over 9 bases. The CDR3 covers 15 residues. The germline V gene has CDR1 LNHDA and CDR2 SQIVND (reference sequence). V gave up 7 bases and J gave up 4 bases; unmatched junction bases: 10. In DNA, the CDR3 is TGTGCCAGTAAAGACGACAGGGGGGATCCCTATGGCTACACCTTC. The encoded protein is CASKDDRGDPYGYTF.

The chain employs TRBV5-1 and TRBJ1-2; D is perhaps TRBD1 (6 bases). Trimming left V 0 bases short and J 8 bases short, with 14 bases between. The CDR3 covers 14 residues. Germline assignment: CDR1 SGHRS and CDR2 YFSETQ. The CDR3: CASSLDLGAEGYTF. The CDR3 DNA follows: TGCGCCAGCAGCTTGGATCTGGGGGCGGAAGGCTACACCTTC. The full variable domain, with the rest looked up from reference TRBV5-1 and TRBJ1-2, is KAGVTQTPRYLIKTRGQQVTLSCSPISGHRSVSWYQQTPGQGLQFLFEYFSETQRNKGNFPGRFSGRQFSNSRSEMNVSTLELGDSALYLCASSLDLGAEGYTFGSGTRLTVV.

The V call is TRBV19, the J call TRBJ2-3, with 8 bases matching TRBD1. This CDR3 has 14 amino acids. CDR1 LNHDA and CDR2 SQIVND come from the germline V gene (reference sequence). V was clipped by 6 bases and J by 3 bases; unmatched bases: 5. The CDR3 here is CASRDRGGTDTQYF. The CDR3 nucleotides are TGTGCCAGTAGAGACAGGGGCGGGACAGATACGCAGTATTTT.

The chain is built from TRBV27 and TRBJ2-2, with 14 bases aligning to TRBD2. V dropped 2 bases and J dropped 3; count of bases not matched to a gene: 11. Germline V gives CDR1 MNHEY, CDR2 SMNVEV (reference sequence). The CDR3 covers 20 residues. In DNA form, the CDR3 reads TGTGCCAGCAGTTTAAACGGCTGGAGACTAGCGGGGGGGGACACCGGGGAGCTGTTTTTT. Its translation is CASSLNGWRLAGGDTGELFF.